The 15 T cell receptor beta chains below come from one sample, sequenced in a study of siplizumab effects on memory and regulatory T cells. The table came from immunoSEQ multiplex PCR; TCRdb's copy has only in-frame clones and leaves some out. Of 65,000 to 85,000 clones in the sample, 90% to 95% were seen once. Sequenced: CD8+ T cells sorted from blood. These receptors were obtained from a human donor in good health.

The chain has TRBV5-1 and TRBJ2-1, with D maybe TRBD1 (5 bases). The CDR3 sequence is 13 residues long. CDR1 is SGHRS and CDR2 is YFSETQ in the germline V gene. V shed 0 bases and J shed 7 bases, with 8 bases lying between them. This CDR3 reads CASSLGQGNEQFF. The CDR3 nucleotides are TGCGCCAGCAGCTTGGGGCAGGGTAATGAGCAGTTCTTC.

This chain links TRBV9 with TRBJ1-3; D may be TRBD1 (5 bases). Trimming pared 3 bases from V and 4 bases from J, leaving 14 bases between. Looked up from germline, CDR1 is SGDLS and CDR2 is YYNGEE. There are 15 residues in the CDR3. The CDR3 coding sequence is TGTGCCAGCAGCGCATCCAGGGAAAGAGGAAACACCATATATTTT. This gives the protein CASSASRERGNTIYF.

The chain has TRBV10-3 and TRBJ2-1; 7 bases are a match to TRBD2. This CDR3 has 14 residues. Germline-derived CDR1 and CDR2 are ENHRY and SYGVKD. V lost 0 bases, J lost 7 bases, and 3 bases stayed unmatched. DNA of the CDR3: TGTGCCATCAGTGAGTCGAAAGCGGGGAATGAGCAGTTCTTC. This codes for CAISESKAGNEQFF.

The chain joins TRBV7-6 to TRBJ1-1; D remains unclear. There are 10 residues in the CDR3. V lost 6 bases and J 11 bases, leaving 10 bases between the germline ends. CDR1 SGHVS and CDR2 FNYEAQ come from the germline V gene. The CDR3 protein is CASSPVEAFF. In nucleotides, the CDR3 is TGTGCCAGCAGTCCAGTAGAGGCTTTCTTT.

The V gene is TRBV7-8, the J gene TRBJ2-7, with D possibly being TRBD1 (7 bases). Looked up from germline, CDR1 is SGHVS and CDR2 is FQNEAQ. V lost 7 bases and J lost 5, with 18 bases in between. The length of the CDR3 is 14 residues. The CDR3 reads CASIPPGGSDEQYF. DNA of the CDR3: TGTGCCAGCATCCCACCAGGGGGGAGCGACGAGCAGTACTTC.

CDR3 DNA sequence: TGCAGCGAGGAGGGGAATGGCTACACCTTC. It translates to CSEEGNGYTF. The rearrangement uses TRBV29-1 and TRBJ1-2, with a tentative D call TRBD1 (5 bases). V lost 7 bases and J 6 bases, leaving 9 bases between the germline ends. The germline V gene encodes CDR1 SQVTM and CDR2 ANQGSEA. The CDR3 totals 10 residues. Full variable domain (rest looked up from reference TRBV29-1 and TRBJ1-2): SAVISQKPSRDICQRGTSLTIQCQVDSQVTMMFWYRQQPGQSLTLIATANQGSEATYESGFVIDKFPISRPNLTFSTLTVSNMSPEDSSIYLCSEEGNGYTFGSGTRLTVV.

This clone was seen only a few times. The CDR3 nucleotides read TGTGCCAGCAGTGTGGGCGAGCAGTTCTTC. It codes for CASSVGEQFF. This chain connects TRBV2 to TRBJ2-1; no firm D call. In germline, CDR1 is SNHLY, CDR2 FYNNEI. The CDR3 runs to 10 residues. Trimming left V 4 bases short and J 10 bases short, with 5 bases between.

The chain joins TRBV9 to TRBJ1-3; no definite D call. The CDR3 runs 12 residues. V gave up 0 bases and J gave up 7 bases, with 5 bases separating them. Per germline, CDR1 SGDLS and CDR2 YYNGEE. CDR3 in DNA: TGTGCCAGCAGCGTAGATAGGAACACCATATATTTT. Amino acid sequence: CASSVDRNTIYF.

The chain employs TRBV30 and TRBJ2-5, with 8 bases fitting TRBD2. In germline, CDR1 is GTSNPN, CDR2 SVGIG (reference sequence). This CDR3 spans 13 amino acids. The junction had 5 bases not matched to a gene; V was cut back by 7 bases and J by 1 base. In DNA, the CDR3 is TGTGCCTCGTTCGGACTAGCCCAAGAGACCCAGTACTTC. Its translation: CASFGLAQETQYF.

The J gene is TRBJ2-5, the V gene TRBV15; 8 bases fit TRBD1. The J call could be wrong; TRBJ2-7 is a better fit for the DNA end. This CDR3 comprises 15 residues. Per the germline V gene, CDR1 is LNHNV and CDR2 is YYDKDF (reference sequence). This CDR3 reads CATSRVSGGGYEQYF. In nucleotides, the CDR3 is TGTGCCACCAGCAGAGTATCAGGGGGCGGCTACGAGCAGTACTTC.

V gene TRBV9 combines with J gene TRBJ2-3; D gene uncertain. The CDR3 length is 13 residues. Germline V gene sequence: CDR1 SGDLS, CDR2 YYNGEE. V was clipped by 4 bases and J by 6 bases, with 12 bases between them. CDR3 residues: CASSPLAVDTQYF. DNA of the CDR3: TGTGCCAGCAGCCCCCTGGCGGTGGATACGCAGTATTTT.

This chain joins TRBV9 and TRBJ2-7, with 10 bases matching TRBD1. The length of the CDR3 is 14 residues. Trimming took 3 bases from V and 6 from J; bases not matched to a gene: 6. Germline lookup yields CDR1 SGDLS and CDR2 YYNGEE. The CDR3 coding sequence is TGTGCCAGCAGCGGATGGGACAGGGGCCCCGAGCAGTACTTC. Translating it yields CASSGWDRGPEQYF.

This chain uses TRBV4-1 with TRBJ1-3, with TRBD1 matching 9 bases. The CDR3 contains 16 residues. The germline V gene encodes CDR1 MGHRA and CDR2 YSYEKL. V was pared by 1 base and J by 6 bases, with 7 bases of the junction left unmatched. The chain's CDR3 is CASSQAGTGYENTIYF. The CDR3 nucleotides are TGCGCCAGCAGCCAAGCCGGGACAGGGTACGAAAACACCATATATTTT.

The gene calls are TRBV7-3 and TRBJ1-1; the D gene is possibly TRBD1 (5 bases). The V end lost 5 bases, the J end lost 4 bases, and 8 bases lay between the germline ends. Looked up from germline, CDR1 is SGHTA and CDR2 is FQGTGA. The CDR3 has 12 amino acids. The CDR3 sequence is CASSQGGTEAFF. The CDR3 nucleotides read TGTGCCAGCAGCCAGGGAGGCACTGAAGCTTTCTTT.

This sequence joins TRBV7-9 and TRBJ1-5; possibly TRBD1 for D (5 bases). Germline lookup yields CDR1 SEHNR and CDR2 FQNEAQ (reference sequence). The CDR3 length is 14 residues. V was cut by 5 bases and J by 1 base, with 9 bases left in between. For the CDR3, the DNA is TGTGCCAGCAGCCCGACAGAGAGCAATCAGCCCCAGCATTTT. Its protein is CASSPTESNQPQHF. Variable domain in full (rest from reference TRBV7-9 and TRBJ1-5): DTGVSQNPRHKITKRGQNVTFRCDPISEHNRLYWYRQTLGQGPEFLTYFQNEAQLEKSRLLSDRFSAERPKGSFSTLEIQRTEQGDSAMYLCASSPTESNQPQHFGDGTRLSIL.